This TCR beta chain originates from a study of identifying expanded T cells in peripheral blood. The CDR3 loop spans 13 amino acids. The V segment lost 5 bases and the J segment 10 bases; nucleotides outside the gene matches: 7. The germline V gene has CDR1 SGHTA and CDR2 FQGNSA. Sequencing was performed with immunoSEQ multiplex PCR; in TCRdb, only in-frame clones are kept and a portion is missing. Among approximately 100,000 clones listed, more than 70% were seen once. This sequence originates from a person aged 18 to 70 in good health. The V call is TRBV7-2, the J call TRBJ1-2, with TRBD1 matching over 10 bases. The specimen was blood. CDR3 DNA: TGTGCCAGCAGCATTGACAGGGGGCGTTCCTACACCTTC. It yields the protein CASSIDRGRSYTF.